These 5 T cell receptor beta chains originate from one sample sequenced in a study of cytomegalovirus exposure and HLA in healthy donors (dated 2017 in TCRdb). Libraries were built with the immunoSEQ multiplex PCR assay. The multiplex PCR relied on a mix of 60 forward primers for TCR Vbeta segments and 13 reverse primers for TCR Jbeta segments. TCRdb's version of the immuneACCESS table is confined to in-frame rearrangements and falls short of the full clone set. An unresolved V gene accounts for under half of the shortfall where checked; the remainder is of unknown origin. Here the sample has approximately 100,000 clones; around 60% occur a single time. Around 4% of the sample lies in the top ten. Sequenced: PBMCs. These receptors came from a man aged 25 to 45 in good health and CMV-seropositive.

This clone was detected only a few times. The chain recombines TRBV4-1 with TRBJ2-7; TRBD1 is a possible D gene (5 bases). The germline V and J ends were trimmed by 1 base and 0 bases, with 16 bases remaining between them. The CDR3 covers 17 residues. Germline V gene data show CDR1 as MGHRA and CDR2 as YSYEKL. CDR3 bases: TGCGCCAGCAGCCAAGGCAGGGCAGAGCTAGACTCCTACGAGCAGTACTTC. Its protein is CASSQGRAELDSYEQYF.

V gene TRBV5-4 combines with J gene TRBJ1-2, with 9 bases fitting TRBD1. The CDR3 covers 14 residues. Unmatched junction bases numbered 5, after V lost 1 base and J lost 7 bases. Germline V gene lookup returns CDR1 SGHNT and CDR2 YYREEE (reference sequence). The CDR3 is CASSLLGQGAGYTF. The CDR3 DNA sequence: TGTGCCAGCAGCTTGTTGGGACAGGGAGCTGGCTACACCTTC.

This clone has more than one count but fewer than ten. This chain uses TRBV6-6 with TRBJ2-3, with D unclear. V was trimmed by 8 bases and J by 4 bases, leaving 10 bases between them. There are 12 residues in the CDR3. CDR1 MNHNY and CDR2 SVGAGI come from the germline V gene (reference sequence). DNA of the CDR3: TGTGCCAGCTCCCAGGTTTCAGATACGCAGTATTTT. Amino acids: CASSQVSDTQYF.

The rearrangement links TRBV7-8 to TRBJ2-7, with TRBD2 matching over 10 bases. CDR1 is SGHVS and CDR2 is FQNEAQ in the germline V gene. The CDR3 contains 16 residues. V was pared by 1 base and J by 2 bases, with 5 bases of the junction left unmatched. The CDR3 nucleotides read TGTGCCAGCAGCTTAGAGGTTCTAGCGGGGGCCTACGAGCAGTACTTC. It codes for CASSLEVLAGAYEQYF.

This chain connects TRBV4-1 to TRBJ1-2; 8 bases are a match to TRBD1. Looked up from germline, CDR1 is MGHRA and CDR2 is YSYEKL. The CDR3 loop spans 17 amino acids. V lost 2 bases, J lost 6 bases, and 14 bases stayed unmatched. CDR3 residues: CASSQPGQGKQMDGYTF. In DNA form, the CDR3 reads TGCGCCAGCAGCCAACCTGGACAGGGCAAACAAATGGATGGCTACACCTTC.